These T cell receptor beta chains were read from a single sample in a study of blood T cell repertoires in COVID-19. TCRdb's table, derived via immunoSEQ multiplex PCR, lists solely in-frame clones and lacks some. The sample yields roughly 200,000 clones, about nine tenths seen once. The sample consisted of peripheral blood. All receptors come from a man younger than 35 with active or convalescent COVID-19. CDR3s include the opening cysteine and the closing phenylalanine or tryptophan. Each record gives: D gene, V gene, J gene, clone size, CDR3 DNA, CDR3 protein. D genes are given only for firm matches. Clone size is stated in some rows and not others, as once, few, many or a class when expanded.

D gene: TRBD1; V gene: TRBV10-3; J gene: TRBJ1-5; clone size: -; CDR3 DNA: TGTGCCATCAGCCGACAGGGGCAAGAACAGCCCCAGCATTTT; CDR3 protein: CAISRQGQEQPQHF
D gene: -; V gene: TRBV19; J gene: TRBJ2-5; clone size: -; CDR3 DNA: TGTGCCAGTAGTATTCAAGTCGGGGGTCAAGAGACCCAGTACTTC; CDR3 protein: CASSIQVGGQETQYF
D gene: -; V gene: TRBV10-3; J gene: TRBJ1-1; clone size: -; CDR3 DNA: TGTGCCATCAGCCCATACGGGAGAAACACTGAAGCTTTCTTT; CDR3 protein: CAISPYGRNTEAFF
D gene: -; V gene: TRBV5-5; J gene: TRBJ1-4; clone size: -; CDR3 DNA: TGTGCCAGCAGCTTTGAATCCTTCAGGGTTATCAATGAAAAACTGTTTTTT; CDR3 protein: CASSFESFRVINEKLFF
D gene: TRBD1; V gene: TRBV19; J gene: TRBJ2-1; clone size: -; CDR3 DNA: TGTGCCAGTAACGGACAGGGGGGAAATGAGCAGTTCTTC; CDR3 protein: CASNGQGGNEQFF
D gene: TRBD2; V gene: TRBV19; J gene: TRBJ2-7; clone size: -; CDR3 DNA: TGTGCCACTTCTCCACTAGCGGAATCCTACGAGCAGTACTTC; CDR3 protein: CATSPLAESYEQYF
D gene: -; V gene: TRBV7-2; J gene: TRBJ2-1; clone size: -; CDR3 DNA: TGTGCCAGCAGCTTAGCTCTGGGGCCCTACAATGAGCAGTTCTTC; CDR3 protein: CASSLALGPYNEQFF
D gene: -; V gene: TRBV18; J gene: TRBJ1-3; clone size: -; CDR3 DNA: TGTGCCAGCTCACCAACGGGGGGTTCAAGCTCTGGAAACACCATATATTTT; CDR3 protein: CASSPTGGSSSGNTIYF
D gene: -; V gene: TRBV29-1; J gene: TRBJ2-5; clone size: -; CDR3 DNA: TGCAGCGTTGGCCACGTCAGGGGAGAGACCCAGTACTTC; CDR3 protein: CSVGHVRGETQYF
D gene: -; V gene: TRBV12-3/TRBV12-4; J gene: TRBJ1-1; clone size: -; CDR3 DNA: TGTGCCAGCAGAAATACAGAGAACACTGAAGCTTTCTTT; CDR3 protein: CASRNTENTEAFF
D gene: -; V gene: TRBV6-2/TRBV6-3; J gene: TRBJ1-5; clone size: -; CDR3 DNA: TGTGCCAGCAGTTACGAGGCAGGCAATCAGCCCCAGCATTTT; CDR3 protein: CASSYEAGNQPQHF
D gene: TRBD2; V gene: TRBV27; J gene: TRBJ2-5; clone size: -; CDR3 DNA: TGTGCCAGCAGTCCTCGGGGCGGGAGGGGAGAGACCCAGTACTTC; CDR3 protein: CASSPRGGRGETQYF
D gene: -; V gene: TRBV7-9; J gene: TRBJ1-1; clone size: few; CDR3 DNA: TGTGCCAGCAGCGTCAGGGTGAAGGACACTGAAGCTTTCTTT; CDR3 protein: CASSVRVKDTEAFF
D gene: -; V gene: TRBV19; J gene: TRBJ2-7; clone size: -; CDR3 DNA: TGTGCCAGTAGTATAGATAGCGGCAGCTCCTACGAGCAGTACTTC; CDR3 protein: CASSIDSGSSYEQYF
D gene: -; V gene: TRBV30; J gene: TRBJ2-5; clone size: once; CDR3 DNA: TGTGCCTGGAGTGTAACTCGGAGGGCCGGTGAGACCCAGTACTTC; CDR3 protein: CAWSVTRRAGETQYF
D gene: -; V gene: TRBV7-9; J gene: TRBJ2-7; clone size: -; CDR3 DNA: TGTGCCAGCAGCTTAGCCTGGGCAGATTCCTACGAGCAGTACTTC; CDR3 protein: CASSLAWADSYEQYF
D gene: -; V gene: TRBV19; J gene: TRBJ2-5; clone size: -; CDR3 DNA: TGTGCCACTGCACGGGACACCCAAGAGACCCAGTACTTC; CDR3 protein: CATARDTQETQYF
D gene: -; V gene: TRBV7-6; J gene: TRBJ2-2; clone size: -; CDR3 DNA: TGTGCCAGCAGCCCACTTGGAGGGGGCGCCTGGGCCGGGGAGCTGTTTTTT; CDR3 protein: CASSPLGGGAWAGELFF
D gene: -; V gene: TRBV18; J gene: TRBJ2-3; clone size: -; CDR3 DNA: TGTGCCAGCTCACCTACTAGCACAGATACGCAGTATTTT; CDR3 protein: CASSPTSTDTQYF
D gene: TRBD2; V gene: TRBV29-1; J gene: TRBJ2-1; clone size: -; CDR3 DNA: TGCAGCGTTGCCAGCGGGGGGGCCTGGAATGAGCAGTTCTTC; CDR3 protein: CSVASGGAWNEQFF
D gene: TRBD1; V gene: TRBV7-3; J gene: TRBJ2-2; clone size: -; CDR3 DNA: TGTGCCAGCAGCTCTACCGGGACAGGGTCCGCCGGGGAGCTGTTTTTT; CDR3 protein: CASSSTGTGSAGELFF
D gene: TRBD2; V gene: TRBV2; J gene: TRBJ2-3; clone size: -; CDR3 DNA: TGTGCCAGCATGCGGGGACTAGCGGGGGGCACAGATACGCAGTATTTT; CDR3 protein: CASMRGLAGGTDTQYF
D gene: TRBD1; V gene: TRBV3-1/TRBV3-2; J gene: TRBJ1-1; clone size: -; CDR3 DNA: TGTGCCACCAGGGGGGCGAACACTGAAGCTTTCTTT; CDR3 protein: CATRGANTEAFF
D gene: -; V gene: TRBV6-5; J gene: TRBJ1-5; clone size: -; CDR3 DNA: TGTGCCAGCAGTTCCCGCGGGGGTAGGCAGCCCCAGCATTTT; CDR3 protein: CASSSRGGRQPQHF
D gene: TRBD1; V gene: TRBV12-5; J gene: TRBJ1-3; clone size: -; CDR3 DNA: TGTGCTAGTGGTCAACGGGACAGACAGGTTCTCGGGAACACCATATATTTT; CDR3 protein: CASGQRDRQVLGNTIYF
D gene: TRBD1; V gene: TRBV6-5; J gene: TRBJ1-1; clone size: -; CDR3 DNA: TGTGCCAGCAGTTACTCAGCCACAGGGGACACTGAAGCTTTCTTT; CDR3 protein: CASSYSATGDTEAFF
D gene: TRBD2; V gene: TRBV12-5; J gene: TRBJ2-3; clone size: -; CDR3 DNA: TGTGCTAGTGGTTTTCTTCGGATGGTCAAATCGCGGGAGGGGCCCCCAGATACGCAGTATTTT; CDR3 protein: CASGFLRMVKSREGPPDTQYF
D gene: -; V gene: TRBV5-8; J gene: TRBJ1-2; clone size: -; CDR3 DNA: TGTGCCAGCAGCTTGGGCTCCTTACAGGGCTACTATGGCTACACCTTC; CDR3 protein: CASSLGSLQGYYGYTF
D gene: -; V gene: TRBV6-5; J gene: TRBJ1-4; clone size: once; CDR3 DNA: TGTGCCAGCTCCAGGGATGGGGATGAAAAACTGTTTTTT; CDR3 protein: CASSRDGDEKLFF
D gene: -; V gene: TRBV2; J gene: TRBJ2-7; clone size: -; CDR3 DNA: TGTGCCAGCAGTGAAGGGACACTCCACGAGCAGTACTTC; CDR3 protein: CASSEGTLHEQYF
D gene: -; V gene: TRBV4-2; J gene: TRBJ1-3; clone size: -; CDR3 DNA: TGTGCCAGCAGCCAAACGAACAGGGCTGGAAACACCATATATTTT; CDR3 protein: CASSQTNRAGNTIYF
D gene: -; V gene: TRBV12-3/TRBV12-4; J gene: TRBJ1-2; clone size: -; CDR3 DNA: TGTGCCAGCAGTCAACAGGGCGGGGGCTACACCTTC; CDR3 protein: CASSQQGGGYTF
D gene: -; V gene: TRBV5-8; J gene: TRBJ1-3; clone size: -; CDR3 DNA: TGTGCCAGCAGCGGACTGGATGACTCTGGAAACACCATATATTTT; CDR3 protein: CASSGLDDSGNTIYF
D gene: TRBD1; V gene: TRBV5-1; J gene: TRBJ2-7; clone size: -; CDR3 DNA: TGCGCCAGCTGCACCGGGACAGGCTCCTACGAGCAGTACTTC; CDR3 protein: CASCTGTGSYEQYF
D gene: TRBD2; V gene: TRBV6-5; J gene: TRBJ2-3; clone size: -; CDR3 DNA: TGTGCCAGCAGTTACAGGGCTAGCGGAGCGGCAGATACGCAGTATTTT; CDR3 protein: CASSYRASGAADTQYF
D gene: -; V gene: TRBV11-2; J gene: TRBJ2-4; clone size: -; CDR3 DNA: TGTGCCAGCAGCTTGAACACCCAGGGGATTCAGTACTTC; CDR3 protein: CASSLNTQGIQYF
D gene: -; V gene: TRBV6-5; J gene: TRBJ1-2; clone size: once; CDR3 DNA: TGTGCCAGCAGACCGAGACAGGCGACCGTCTATGGCTACACCTTC; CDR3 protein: CASRPRQATVYGYTF
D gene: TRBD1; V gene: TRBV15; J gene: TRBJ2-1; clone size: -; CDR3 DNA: TGTGCCACCAGCGGGGACAGGGGTTTAGTGCAGTTCTTC; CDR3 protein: CATSGDRGLVQFF
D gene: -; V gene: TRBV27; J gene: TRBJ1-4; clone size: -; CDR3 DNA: TGTGCCAGCAGTCTCTTTGCGGCAGGGGTAACTGATGAAAAACTGTTTTTT; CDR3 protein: CASSLFAAGVTDEKLFF
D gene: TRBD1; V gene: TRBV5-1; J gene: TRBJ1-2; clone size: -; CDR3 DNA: TGCGCCAGCAGCGCCGGACAGGGGGTGGATGGCTACACCTTC; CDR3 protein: CASSAGQGVDGYTF
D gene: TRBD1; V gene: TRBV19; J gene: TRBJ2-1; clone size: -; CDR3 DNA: TGTGCCAGTAGTATGAGCCCCGCAGGGGGCTCGAATGAGCAGTTCTTC; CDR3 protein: CASSMSPAGGSNEQFF
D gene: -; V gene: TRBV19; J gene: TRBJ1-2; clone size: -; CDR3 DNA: TGTGCCAGTAGTATCATAGCTAACTATGGCTACACCTTC; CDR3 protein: CASSIIANYGYTF
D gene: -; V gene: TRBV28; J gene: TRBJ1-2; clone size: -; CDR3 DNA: TGTGCCAGCAGTTTTTCTGGGGAGGATGGCTACACCTTC; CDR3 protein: CASSFSGEDGYTF
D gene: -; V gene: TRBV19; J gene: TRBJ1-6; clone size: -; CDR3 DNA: TGTGCCAGCGGGAAGTTTGGGAAGTCCTATAATTCACCCCTCCACTTT; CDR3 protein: CASGKFGKSYNSPLHF
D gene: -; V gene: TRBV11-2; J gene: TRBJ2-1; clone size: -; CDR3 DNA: TGTGCCAGCAGCTCCGGCGGTGAGCAGTTCTTC; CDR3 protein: CASSSGGEQFF
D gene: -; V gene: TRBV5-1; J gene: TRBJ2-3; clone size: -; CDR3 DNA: TGCGCCAGCAGCTTGGGACAAAGCACAGATACGCAGTATTTT; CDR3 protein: CASSLGQSTDTQYF
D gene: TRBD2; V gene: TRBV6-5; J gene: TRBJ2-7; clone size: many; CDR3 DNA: TGTGCCAGCAGTTACTCTAGCGGGGGGGCCTACGAGCAGTACTTC; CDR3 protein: CASSYSSGGAYEQYF
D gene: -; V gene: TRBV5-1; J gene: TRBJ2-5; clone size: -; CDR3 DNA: TGCGCCAGCAGCTCAACAACTAGGGAGACCCAGTACTTC; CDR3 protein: CASSSTTRETQYF
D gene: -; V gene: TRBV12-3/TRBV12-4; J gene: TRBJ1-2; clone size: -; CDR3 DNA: TGTGCCAGTGTCTCCGGGTCCTTTGGCTACACCTTC; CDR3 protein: CASVSGSFGYTF
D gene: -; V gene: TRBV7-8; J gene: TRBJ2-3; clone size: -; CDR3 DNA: TGTGCCAGCAGCTCTAAGGGTCTTTCGGGGGACCGCACAGATACGCAGTATTTT; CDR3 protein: CASSSKGLSGDRTDTQYF
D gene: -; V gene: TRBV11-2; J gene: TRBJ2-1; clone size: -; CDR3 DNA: TGTGCCAGCAGCTTCCCGGGACATAGGAGCTCCTACAATGAGCAGTTCTTC; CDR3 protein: CASSFPGHRSSYNEQFF
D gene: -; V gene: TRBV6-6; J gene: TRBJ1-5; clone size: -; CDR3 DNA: TGTGCCAGCAGTTACTCGTTTAACAGATTAAATCAGCCCCAGCATTTT; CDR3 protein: CASSYSFNRLNQPQHF
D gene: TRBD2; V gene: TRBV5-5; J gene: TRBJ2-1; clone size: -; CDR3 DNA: TGTGCCAGCAGCAGGCCGAACGCGGGGGGAAGTGAGCAGTTCTTC; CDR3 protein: CASSRPNAGGSEQFF
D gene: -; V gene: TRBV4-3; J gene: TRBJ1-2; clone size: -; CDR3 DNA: TGCGCCAGCAGCCAAGATGTCACGCAGTACTATGGCTACACCTTC; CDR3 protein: CASSQDVTQYYGYTF
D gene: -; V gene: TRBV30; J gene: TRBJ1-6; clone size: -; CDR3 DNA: TGTGCCTGGAGTGTAATCAGGTTTCCTAATTCACCCCTCCACTTT; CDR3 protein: CAWSVIRFPNSPLHF
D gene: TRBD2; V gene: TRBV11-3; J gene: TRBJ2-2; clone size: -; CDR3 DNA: TGTGCCAGCAGCTCAGGACTAGCGACCGGGGAGCTGTTTTTT; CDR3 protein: CASSSGLATGELFF
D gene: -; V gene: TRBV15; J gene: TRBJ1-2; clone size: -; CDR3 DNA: TGTGCCACCAGCAGAGATGCGGACATAAACTATGGCTACACCTTC; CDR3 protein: CATSRDADINYGYTF
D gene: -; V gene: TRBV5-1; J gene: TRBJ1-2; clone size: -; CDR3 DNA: TGCGCCAGCAGCTTTTCCTATGGGGGGACCCTTTATGGCTACACCTTC; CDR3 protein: CASSFSYGGTLYGYTF
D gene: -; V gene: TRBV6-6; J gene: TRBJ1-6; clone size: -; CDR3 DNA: TGTGCCAGCAGTTACTCGGAAGGGGAAGGTAATTCACCCCTCCACTTT; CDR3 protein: CASSYSEGEGNSPLHF
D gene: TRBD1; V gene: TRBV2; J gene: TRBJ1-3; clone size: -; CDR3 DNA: TGTGCCAGCAGTTCCTACCTACTGGGGACAGGGGAGAATGGAAACACCATATATTTT; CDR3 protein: CASSSYLLGTGENGNTIYF